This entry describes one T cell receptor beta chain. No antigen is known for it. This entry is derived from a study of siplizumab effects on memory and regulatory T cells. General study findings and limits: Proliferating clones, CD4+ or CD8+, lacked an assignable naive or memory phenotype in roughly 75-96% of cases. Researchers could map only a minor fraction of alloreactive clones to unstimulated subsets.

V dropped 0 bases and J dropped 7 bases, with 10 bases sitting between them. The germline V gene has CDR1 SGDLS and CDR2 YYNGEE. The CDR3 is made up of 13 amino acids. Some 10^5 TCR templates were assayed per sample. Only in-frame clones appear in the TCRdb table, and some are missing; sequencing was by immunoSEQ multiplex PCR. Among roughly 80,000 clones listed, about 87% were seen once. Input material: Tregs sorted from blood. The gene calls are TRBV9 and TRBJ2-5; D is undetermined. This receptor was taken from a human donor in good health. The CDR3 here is CASSVVIMGTQYF. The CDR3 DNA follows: TGTGCCAGCAGCGTAGTTATTATGGGGACCCAGTACTTC.